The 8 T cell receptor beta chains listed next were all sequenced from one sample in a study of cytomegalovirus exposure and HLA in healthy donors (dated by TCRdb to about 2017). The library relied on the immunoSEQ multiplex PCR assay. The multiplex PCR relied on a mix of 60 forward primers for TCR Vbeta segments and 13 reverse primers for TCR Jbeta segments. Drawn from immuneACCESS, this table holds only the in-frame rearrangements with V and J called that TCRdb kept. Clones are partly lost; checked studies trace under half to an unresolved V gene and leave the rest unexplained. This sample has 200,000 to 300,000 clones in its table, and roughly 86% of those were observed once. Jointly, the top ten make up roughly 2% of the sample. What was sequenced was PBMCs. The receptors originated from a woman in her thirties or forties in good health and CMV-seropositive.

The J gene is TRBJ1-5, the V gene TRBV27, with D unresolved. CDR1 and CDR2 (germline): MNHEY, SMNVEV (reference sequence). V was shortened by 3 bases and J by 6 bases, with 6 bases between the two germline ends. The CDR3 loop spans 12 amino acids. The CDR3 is CASSFSGQPQHF. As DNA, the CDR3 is TGTGCCAGCAGTTTTTCAGGTCAGCCCCAGCATTTT.

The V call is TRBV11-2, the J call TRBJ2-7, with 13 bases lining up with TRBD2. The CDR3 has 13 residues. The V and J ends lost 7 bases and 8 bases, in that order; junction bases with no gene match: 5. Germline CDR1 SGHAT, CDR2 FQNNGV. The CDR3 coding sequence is TGTGCCAGCACCGGGACTAGCGGGATCCAGCAGTACTTC. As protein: CASTGTSGIQQYF.

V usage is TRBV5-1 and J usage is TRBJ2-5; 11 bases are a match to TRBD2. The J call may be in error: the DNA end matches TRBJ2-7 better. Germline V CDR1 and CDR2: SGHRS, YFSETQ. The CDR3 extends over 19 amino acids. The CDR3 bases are TGCGCCAGCAGCTTGGTCCCGGGGACTAGCGGCCTACAGACCTACGAGCAGTACTTC. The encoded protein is CASSLVPGTSGLQTYEQYF.

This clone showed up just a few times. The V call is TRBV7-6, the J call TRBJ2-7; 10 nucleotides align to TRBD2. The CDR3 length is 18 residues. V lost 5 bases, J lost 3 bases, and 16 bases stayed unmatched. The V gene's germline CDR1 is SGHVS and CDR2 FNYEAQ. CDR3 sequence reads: CASSPNGPLAGVGYEQYF. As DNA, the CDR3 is TGTGCCAGCAGCCCGAACGGTCCCCTAGCGGGAGTGGGCTACGAGCAGTACTTC. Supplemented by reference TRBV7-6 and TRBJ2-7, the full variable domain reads GAGVSQSPRYKVTKRGQDVALRCDPISGHVSLYWYRQALGQGPEFLTYFNYEAQQDKSGLPNDRFSAERPEGSISTLTIQRTEQRDSAMYRCASSPNGPLAGVGYEQYFGPGTRLTVT.

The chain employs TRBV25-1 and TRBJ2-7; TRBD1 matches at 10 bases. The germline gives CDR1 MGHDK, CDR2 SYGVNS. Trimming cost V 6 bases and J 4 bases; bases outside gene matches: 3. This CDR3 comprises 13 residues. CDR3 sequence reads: CASRGQGSYEQYF. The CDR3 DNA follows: TGTGCCAGCAGGGGACAGGGGAGTTACGAGCAGTACTTC.

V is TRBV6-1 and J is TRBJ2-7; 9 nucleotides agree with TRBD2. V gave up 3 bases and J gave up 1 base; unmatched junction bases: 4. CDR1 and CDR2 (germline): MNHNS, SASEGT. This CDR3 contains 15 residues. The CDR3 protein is CASSDLLAGSYEQYF. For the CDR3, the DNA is TGTGCCAGCAGTGATCTGCTAGCGGGATCCTACGAGCAGTACTTC.

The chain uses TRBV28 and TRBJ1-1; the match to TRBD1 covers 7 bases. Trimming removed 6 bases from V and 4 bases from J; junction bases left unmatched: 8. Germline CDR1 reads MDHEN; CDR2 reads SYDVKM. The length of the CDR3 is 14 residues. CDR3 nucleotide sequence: TGTGCCAGCAGCCGAGGAGGGGGCCCCACTGAAGCTTTCTTT. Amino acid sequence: CASSRGGGPTEAFF.

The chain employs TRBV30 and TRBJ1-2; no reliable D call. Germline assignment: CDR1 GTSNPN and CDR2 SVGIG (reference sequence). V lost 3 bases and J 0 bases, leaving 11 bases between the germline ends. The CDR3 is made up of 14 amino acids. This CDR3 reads CAWSGASPNYGYTF. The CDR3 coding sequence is TGTGCCTGGAGCGGTGCATCTCCTAACTATGGCTACACCTTC.